This T cell receptor beta chain was obtained from a study of T cells in Graves' hyperthyroidism and ophthalmopathy. V dropped 2 bases and J dropped 8 bases, with 9 bases sitting between them. From germline, CDR1 is MNHEY and CDR2 SVGEGT. The CDR3 is made up of 12 amino acids. Amplified regions were TCR beta CDR3 sequences from RNA transcripts. In the first-round RT-PCR of the TCR CDR3, the HTBI primer set was used. TCRdb independently ran MiXCR on the multiplex PCR reads; one entry per CDR3 protein. The sample comprises around 340,000 distinct CDR3 sequences, approximately 18% of which are singletons, and roughly 15% rests with the top ten. In this sample, this clonotype turned up many times. Its antigen is not identified. Study-level findings and limits: In the blood, most expanded thyroid clonotypes above 0.001 appeared as well.

The chain couples TRBV6-2 or TRBV6-3 to TRBJ1-1; tentatively, D is TRBD1 (5 bases). Sequenced input: blood. The receptor's source is a middle-aged woman with Graves' ophthalmopathy. In DNA form, the CDR3 reads TGTGCCAGCAGTTACGGGGGACCCGAAGCTTTCTTT. Its translation: CASSYGGPEAFF.